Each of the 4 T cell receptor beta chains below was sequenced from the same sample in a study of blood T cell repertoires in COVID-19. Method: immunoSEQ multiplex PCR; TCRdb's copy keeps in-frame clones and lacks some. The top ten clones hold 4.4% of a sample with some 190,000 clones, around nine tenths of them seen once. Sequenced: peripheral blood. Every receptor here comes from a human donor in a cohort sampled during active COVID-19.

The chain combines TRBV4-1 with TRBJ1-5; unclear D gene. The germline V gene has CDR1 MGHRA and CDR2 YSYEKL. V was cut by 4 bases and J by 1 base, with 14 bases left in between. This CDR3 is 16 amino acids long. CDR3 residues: CASSPADTGSNQPQHF. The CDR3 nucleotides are TGCGCCAGCAGCCCAGCCGACACGGGGAGCAATCAGCCCCAGCATTTT.

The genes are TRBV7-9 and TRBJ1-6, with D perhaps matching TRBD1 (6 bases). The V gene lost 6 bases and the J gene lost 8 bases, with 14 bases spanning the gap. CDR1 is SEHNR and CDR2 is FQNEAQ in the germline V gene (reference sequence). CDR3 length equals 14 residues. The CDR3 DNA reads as TGTGCCAGCAGTTATACAGGGTCCGATTCACCCCTCCACTTT. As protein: CASSYTGSDSPLHF.

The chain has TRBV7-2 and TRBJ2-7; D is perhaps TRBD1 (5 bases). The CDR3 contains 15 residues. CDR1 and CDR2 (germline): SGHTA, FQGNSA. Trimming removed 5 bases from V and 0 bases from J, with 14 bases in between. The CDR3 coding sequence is TGTGCCAGCAGCCCGTCAGGGCTTTCCTCCTACGAGCAGTACTTC. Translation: CASSPSGLSSYEQYF.

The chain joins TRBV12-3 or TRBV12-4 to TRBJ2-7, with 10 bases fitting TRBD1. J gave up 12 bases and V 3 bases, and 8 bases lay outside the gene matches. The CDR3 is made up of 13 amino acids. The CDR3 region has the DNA TGTGCCAGCAGTTTTTCGGGACAGGGGCATCGGTACTTC. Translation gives CASSFSGQGHRYF.